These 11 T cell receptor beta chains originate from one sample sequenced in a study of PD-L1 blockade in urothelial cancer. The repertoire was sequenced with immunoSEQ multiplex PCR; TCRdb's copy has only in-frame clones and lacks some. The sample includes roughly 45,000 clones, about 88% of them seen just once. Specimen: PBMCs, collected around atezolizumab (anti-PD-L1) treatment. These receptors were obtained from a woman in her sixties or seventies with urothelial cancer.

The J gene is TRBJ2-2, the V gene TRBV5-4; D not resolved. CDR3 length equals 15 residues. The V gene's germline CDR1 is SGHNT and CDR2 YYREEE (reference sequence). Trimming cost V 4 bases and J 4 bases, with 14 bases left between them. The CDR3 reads CASSRRRGSTGELFF. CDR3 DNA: TGTGCCAGCAGCCGCCGTAGAGGAAGCACCGGGGAGCTGTTTTTT.

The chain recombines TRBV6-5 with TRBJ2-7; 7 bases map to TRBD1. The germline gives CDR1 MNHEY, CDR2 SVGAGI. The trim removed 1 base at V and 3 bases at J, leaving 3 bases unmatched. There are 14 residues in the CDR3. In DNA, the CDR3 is TGTGCCAGCAGTTACTACGGGACAGACTACGAGCAGTACTTC. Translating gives CASSYYGTDYEQYF.

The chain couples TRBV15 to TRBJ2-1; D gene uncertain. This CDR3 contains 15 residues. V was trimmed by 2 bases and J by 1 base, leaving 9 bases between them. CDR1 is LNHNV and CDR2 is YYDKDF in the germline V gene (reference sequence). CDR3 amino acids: CATSRLSMSYNEQFF. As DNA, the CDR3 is TGTGCCACCAGCAGATTGAGTATGTCCTACAATGAGCAGTTCTTC.

CDR3 bases: TGTGCCAGCAGTTTCGGACTAACCCGGGGTGAGCAGTTCTTC. Protein product: CASSFGLTRGEQFF. The V call is TRBV27, the J call TRBJ2-1; tentative D call: TRBD2 (6 bases). V lost 3 bases and J lost 9, with 15 bases in between. The length of the CDR3 is 14 residues. Germline assignment: CDR1 MNHEY and CDR2 SMNVEV (reference sequence).

The CDR3 coding sequence is TGTGCCACCAGCAGGCAGGGGGCGTACAATCAGCCCCAGCATTTT. Its translation: CATSRQGAYNQPQHF. J is TRBJ1-5 and V is TRBV15; 8 nucleotides match TRBD1. The V and J ends lost 3 bases and 3 bases, in that order; junction bases with no gene match: 4. The germline CDR1 and CDR2 sequences are LNHNV and YYDKDF (reference sequence). This CDR3 has 15 amino acids. Full variable domain (missing parts from reference TRBV15 and TRBJ1-5): DAMVIQNPRYQVTQFGKPVTLSCSQTLNHNVMYWYQQKSSQAPKLLFHYYDKDFNNEADTPDNFQSRRPNTSFCFLDIRSPGLGDTAMYLCATSRQGAYNQPQHFGDGTRLSIL.

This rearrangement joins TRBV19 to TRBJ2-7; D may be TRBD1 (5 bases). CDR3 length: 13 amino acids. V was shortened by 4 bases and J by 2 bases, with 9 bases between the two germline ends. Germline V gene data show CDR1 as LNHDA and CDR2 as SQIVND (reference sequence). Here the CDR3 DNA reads TGTGCCAGTAGTACCCAGGGCGCCTACGAGCAGTACTTC. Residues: CASSTQGAYEQYF.

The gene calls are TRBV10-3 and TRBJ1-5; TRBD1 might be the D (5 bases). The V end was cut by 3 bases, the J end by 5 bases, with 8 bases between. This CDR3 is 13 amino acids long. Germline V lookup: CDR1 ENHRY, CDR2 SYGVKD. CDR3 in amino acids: CAISDWGDQPQHF. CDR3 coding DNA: TGTGCCATCAGTGATTGGGGCGATCAGCCCCAGCATTTT.

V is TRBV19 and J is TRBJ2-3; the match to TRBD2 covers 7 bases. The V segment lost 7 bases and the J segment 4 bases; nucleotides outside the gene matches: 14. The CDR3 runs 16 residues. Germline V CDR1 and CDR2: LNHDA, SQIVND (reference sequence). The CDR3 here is CASMREGTHGADTQYF. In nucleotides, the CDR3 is TGTGCCAGTATGAGGGAGGGGACCCATGGTGCAGATACGCAGTATTTT.

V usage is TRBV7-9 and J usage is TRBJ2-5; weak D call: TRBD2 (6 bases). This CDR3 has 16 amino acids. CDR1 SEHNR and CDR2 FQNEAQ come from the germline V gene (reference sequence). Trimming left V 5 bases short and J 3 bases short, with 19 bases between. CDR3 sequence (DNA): TGTGCCAGCAGCCCAATAGGCGCTCGGGGGAAAGAGACCCAGTACTTC. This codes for CASSPIGARGKETQYF.

This CDR3 reads CASQRQSEAFF. CDR3 coding DNA: TGTGCCAGCCAGAGACAGTCGGAAGCTTTCTTT. The chain has TRBV18 and TRBJ1-1; possible D gene TRBD1, 5 bases. Trimming took off 8 bases at V and 8 bases at J, with 12 bases between the two ends. In germline, CDR1 is KGHSH, CDR2 LQKENI. This CDR3 is built from 11 residues.

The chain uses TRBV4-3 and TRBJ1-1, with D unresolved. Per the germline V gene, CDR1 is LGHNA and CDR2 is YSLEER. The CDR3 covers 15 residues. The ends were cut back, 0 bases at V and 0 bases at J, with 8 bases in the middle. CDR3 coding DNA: TGCGCCAGCAGCCAAGAAACAGCCCTGAACACTGAAGCTTTCTTT. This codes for CASSQETALNTEAFF.